A selection of T cell receptor beta chains follows, all from one sample in a study of PD-1 blockade in classical Hodgkin lymphoma. Here immunoSEQ multiplex PCR was the method, and the copy in TCRdb shows in-frame clones only, minus some. This sample has roughly 96,000 clones; around 93% occur once, and the top ten carry just under 2%. The specimen comprised peripheral blood mononuclear cells (PBMCs), sampled before the fourth cycle of nivolumab. These receptors were taken from a human donor with classical Hodgkin lymphoma. CDR3s include the opening cysteine and the closing phenylalanine or tryptophan. D genes are given only for firm matches. Not all rows give a size; the values are once, few, many and, for expanded clones, a class.

d_gene,v_gene,j_gene,abundance,CDR3nt,CDR3aa
-,TRBV6-5,TRBJ1-1,-,TGTGCCAGCAGTTACCGACCGGGGTCAGCGAACACTGAAGCTTTCTTT,CASSYRPGSANTEAFF
-,TRBV10-2,TRBJ2-3,-,TGCGCCAGCATGAACAATACCATAGTTCGCACAGATACGCAGTATTTT,CASMNNTIVRTDTQYF
TRBD1,TRBV2,TRBJ1-2,-,TGTGCCAGCAGTGAAGCGAGACAGGGCGTGCATGGCTACACCTTC,CASSEARQGVHGYTF
-,TRBV10-3,TRBJ2-7,once,TGTGCCATCAGTGAGTCGTCCGGGTCTGGCTCTTACGAGCAGTACTTC,CAISESSGSGSYEQYF
TRBD2,TRBV5-1,TRBJ2-6,-,TGCGCCAGCAGCTTGTTTCCTAGCGGGGCCCCTGGGGCCAACGTCCTGACTTTC,CASSLFPSGAPGANVLTF
TRBD1,TRBV5-6,TRBJ2-2,-,TGTGCCAGCAGCTTGACACGGGACAGGACGAACACCGGGGAGCTGTTTTTT,CASSLTRDRTNTGELFF
-,TRBV29-1,TRBJ1-2,-,TGCAGCGTTGCAACAGCTGACTATGGCTACACCTTC,CSVATADYGYTF
-,TRBV7-9,TRBJ2-1,-,TGTGCCAGCAGCTATAGGGGTCAGGGTCACAATGAGCAGTTCTTC,CASSYRGQGHNEQFF
TRBD1,TRBV19,TRBJ1-5,-,TGTGCCAGTAGTACGTCCGGGACAGAAGCAAATCAGCCCCAGCATTTT,CASSTSGTEANQPQHF
TRBD2,TRBV6-4,TRBJ2-7,-,TGTGCCAGCAGTGACCCAAGCCTTACCCCCCAGCGGGAGGTTATCTACGAGCAGTACTTC,CASSDPSLTPQREVIYEQYF
-,TRBV7-8,TRBJ1-3,-,TGTGCCAGCAGCTTATCATATGGGTTCCATCGGATGGAGATTTCTGGAAACACCATATATTTT,CASSLSYGFHRMEISGNTIYF
-,TRBV27,TRBJ2-7,-,TGTGCCAGCAGTCAGGGTCCCTTCTACGAGCAGTACTTC,CASSQGPFYEQYF
-,TRBV9,TRBJ2-3,-,TGTGCCAGCAGCGTAGCTCGTGAGGGGGCGCAGTATTTT,CASSVAREGAQYF
-,TRBV18,TRBJ1-5,-,TGTGCCAGCTCACCGGAATACAGGAGGTCAGATCAGCCCCAGCATTTT,CASSPEYRRSDQPQHF
-,TRBV11-2,TRBJ2-6,-,TGTGCCAGCAGCTTCTACAGGGCTGGGGCCAACGTCCTGACTTTC,CASSFYRAGANVLTF
TRBD2,TRBV6-1,TRBJ2-1,-,TGTGCCAGCAGTGACCGGGGACTAGCGGGCCGGAATGAGCAGTTCTTC,CASSDRGLAGRNEQFF
-,TRBV12-2,TRBJ2-7,-,TGTGCAAGTCGCTTAGGAGGATACGAGCAGTACTTC,CASRLGGYEQYF
TRBD1,TRBV10-3,TRBJ1-5,-,TGTGCCATCAGTGAGATCGGACAGGGCGGTCAGCCCCAGCATTTT,CAISEIGQGGQPQHF
TRBD2,TRBV6-5,TRBJ2-1,-,TGTGCCAGCAGGAGCGGGAGATCGTACAATGAGCAGTTCTTC,CASRSGRSYNEQFF
TRBD2,TRBV5-8,TRBJ2-2,-,TGTGCCAGCAGCTTCTCGGGACTAGCCGGGGCCGGGGAGCTGTTTTTT,CASSFSGLAGAGELFF
-,TRBV5-1,TRBJ2-6,-,TGCGCCAGCAGCTTGTCACGGAGCTCTGGGGCCAACGTCCTGACTTTC,CASSLSRSSGANVLTF
-,TRBV6-1,TRBJ2-7,-,TGTGCCAGCAGTGAAGTGGACATTTACGAGCAGTACTTC,CASSEVDIYEQYF
-,TRBV6-6,TRBJ2-1,-,TGTGCCAGCAGTTACTCCTCAGGGGCTTACAATGAGCAGTTCTTC,CASSYSSGAYNEQFF
-,TRBV25-1,TRBJ2-3,-,TGTGCCAGCACCAAATCCGGGGGGCAGGGGGATACGCAGTATTTT,CASTKSGGQGDTQYF
TRBD2,TRBV6-6,TRBJ2-3,-,TGTGCCAGCGACCGGGAGGGCCTGGCGGATACGCAGTATTTT,CASDREGLADTQYF
TRBD1,TRBV11-3,TRBJ2-2,-,TGTGCCAGCAGCTCGCAGGGGGCCGGGGAGCTGTTTTTT,CASSSQGAGELFF
-,TRBV7-9,TRBJ1-5,-,TGTGCCAGCAGCTTAGCTGGGGGGCTACAGCCCCAGCATTTT,CASSLAGGLQPQHF
-,TRBV19,TRBJ1-5,-,TGTGCCAGTAGCGACCCAAAATATGAACAGCCCCAGCATTTT,CASSDPKYEQPQHF
-,TRBV4-1,TRBJ1-1,once,TGCGCCAGCAGCCAAGAAGGAGGTCGGAGAGAAGCTTTCTTT,CASSQEGGRREAFF
TRBD2,TRBV5-1,TRBJ2-2,-,TGCGCCAGCAGCTTGATAGGGACTACCAACACCGGGGAGCTGTTTTTT,CASSLIGTTNTGELFF
-,TRBV28,TRBJ2-1,-,TGTGCCAGCAGCTACAGTAGGGGCGGTACGAATGAGCAGTTCTTC,CASSYSRGGTNEQFF
-,TRBV5-1,TRBJ1-3,-,TGCGCCAGCAGCTTAGGGGGAGGTGGAAACACCATATATTTT,CASSLGGGGNTIYF
-,TRBV10-2,TRBJ2-5,-,TGCGCCAGCGGAGGGCAGGCCGTCACCCGTTACCAAGAGACCCAGTACTTC,CASGGQAVTRYQETQYF
TRBD2,TRBV9,TRBJ2-5,-,TGTGCCAGCAGCGGAGGGGACTATGAGACCCAGTACTTC,CASSGGDYETQYF
-,TRBV4-1,TRBJ1-2,-,TGCGCCAGCAGCCAAGATTCCAGGGGTAGCTATGGCTACACCTTC,CASSQDSRGSYGYTF
-,TRBV11-1,TRBJ2-7,-,TGTGCCAGCAGCCCTACGTCCGTGGTATACGAGCAGTACTTC,CASSPTSVVYEQYF
TRBD2,TRBV7-9,TRBJ2-3,-,TGTGCCAGCAGCCCCGGGATTAGACTAGCGGACACAGATACGCAGTATTTT,CASSPGIRLADTDTQYF
-,TRBV19,TRBJ2-7,-,-,CASSIRRRDREYEQYF
TRBD1,TRBV28,TRBJ1-2,-,TGTGCCAGCAGTTCGACAGGGAGAAGCTATGGCTACACCTTC,CASSSTGRSYGYTF
-,TRBV28,TRBJ1-5,-,TGTGCCAGCAGTCAAACTAGGGAGCCCCAGCATTTT,CASSQTREPQHF
-,TRBV5-1,TRBJ2-5,-,TGCGCCAGCAGCCAGTCCGGGACCCAGTACTTC,CASSQSGTQYF